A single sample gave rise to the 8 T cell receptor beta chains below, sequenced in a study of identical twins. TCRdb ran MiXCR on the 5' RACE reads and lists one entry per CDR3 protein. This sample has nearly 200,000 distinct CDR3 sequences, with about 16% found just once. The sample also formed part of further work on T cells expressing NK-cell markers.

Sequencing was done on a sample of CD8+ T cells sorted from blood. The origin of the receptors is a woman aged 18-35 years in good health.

The CDR3 loop reads CASSLSRATGELFF. CDR3 in DNA: TGTGCCAGCAGCTTAAGCCGGGCGACCGGGGAGCTGTTTTTT. The chain recombines TRBV5-5 with TRBJ2-2, with D uncertain. Germline V lookup: CDR1 SGHKS, CDR2 YYEKEE (reference sequence). The CDR3 has 14 residues. V was clipped by 2 bases and J by 5 bases, with 10 bases between them.

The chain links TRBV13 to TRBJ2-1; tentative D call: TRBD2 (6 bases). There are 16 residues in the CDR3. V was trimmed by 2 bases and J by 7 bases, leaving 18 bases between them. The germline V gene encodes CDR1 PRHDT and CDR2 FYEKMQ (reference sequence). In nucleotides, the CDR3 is TGTGCCAGCAGCTTATGGTCTAGCGATCCCAAAAATGAGCAGTTCTTC. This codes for CASSLWSSDPKNEQFF.

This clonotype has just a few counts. The CDR3 loop reads CASSYSGGGYQPQHF. In DNA, the CDR3 is TGTGCCAGCAGTTACTCCGGGGGAGGCTATCAGCCCCAGCATTTT. V and J are TRBV6-2 or TRBV6-3 and TRBJ1-5; TRBD1 is a possible D gene (5 bases). The V and J ends lost 0 bases and 5 bases respectively, with 11 bases between them. CDR1 is MNHEY and CDR2 is SVGEGT in the germline V gene. The CDR3 has 15 residues.

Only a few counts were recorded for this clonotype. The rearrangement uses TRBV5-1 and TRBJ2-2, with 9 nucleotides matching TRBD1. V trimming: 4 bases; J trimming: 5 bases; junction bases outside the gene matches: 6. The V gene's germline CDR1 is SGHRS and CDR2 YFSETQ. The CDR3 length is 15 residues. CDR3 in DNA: TGCGCCAGCAGCCTTACAGGGGGCGAGACCGGGGAGCTGTTTTTT. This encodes CASSLTGGETGELFF.

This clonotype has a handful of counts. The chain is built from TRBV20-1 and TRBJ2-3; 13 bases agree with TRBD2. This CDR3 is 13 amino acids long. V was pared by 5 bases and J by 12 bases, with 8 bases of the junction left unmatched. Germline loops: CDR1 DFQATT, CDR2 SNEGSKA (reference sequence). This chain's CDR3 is CSAEAGLAGIQYF. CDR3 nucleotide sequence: TGCAGTGCTGAAGCGGGACTAGCGGGGATCCAGTATTTT.

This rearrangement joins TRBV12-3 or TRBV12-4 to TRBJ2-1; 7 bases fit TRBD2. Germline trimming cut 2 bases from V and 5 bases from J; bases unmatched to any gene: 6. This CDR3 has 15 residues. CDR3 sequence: CASSLTSSGDNEQFF. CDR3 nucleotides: TGTGCCAGCAGTTTAACATCGAGCGGGGACAATGAGCAGTTCTTC.

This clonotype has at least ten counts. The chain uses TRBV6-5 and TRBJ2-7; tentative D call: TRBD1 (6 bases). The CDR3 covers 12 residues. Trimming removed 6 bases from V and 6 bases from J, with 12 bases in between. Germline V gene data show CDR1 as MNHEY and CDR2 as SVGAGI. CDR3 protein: CASSHPRGEQYF. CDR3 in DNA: TGTGCCAGCAGCCATCCCAGGGGCGAGCAGTACTTC.

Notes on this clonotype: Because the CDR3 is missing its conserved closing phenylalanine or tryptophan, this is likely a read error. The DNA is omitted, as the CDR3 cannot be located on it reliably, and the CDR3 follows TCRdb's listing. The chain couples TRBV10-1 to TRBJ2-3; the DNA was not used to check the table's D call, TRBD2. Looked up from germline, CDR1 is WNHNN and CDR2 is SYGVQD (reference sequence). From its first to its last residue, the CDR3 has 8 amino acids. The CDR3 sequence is CASRLREK.